This entry describes one T cell receptor beta chain. These data come from a study of T cell changes during pregnancy in multiple sclerosis. This CDR3 is built from 15 residues. V shed 2 bases and J shed 0 bases, with 6 bases lying between them. Looked up from germline, CDR1 is SGHNT and CDR2 is YYREEE (reference sequence). TCRdb's copy holds only in-frame clones and misses some; the assay was immunoSEQ multiplex PCR. This sample has tens of thousands of clones, with around 93% found just once. The specimen comprised peripheral blood, sampled in the second trimester of pregnancy. The chain is built from TRBV5-4 and TRBJ2-6, with D hard to call. The TCR originated in a female donor with multiple sclerosis, enrolled in a pregnancy study. DNA of the CDR3: TGTGCCAGCAGCTTTTCCGGCTCTGGGGCCAACGTCCTGACTTTC. This encodes CASSFSGSGANVLTF.